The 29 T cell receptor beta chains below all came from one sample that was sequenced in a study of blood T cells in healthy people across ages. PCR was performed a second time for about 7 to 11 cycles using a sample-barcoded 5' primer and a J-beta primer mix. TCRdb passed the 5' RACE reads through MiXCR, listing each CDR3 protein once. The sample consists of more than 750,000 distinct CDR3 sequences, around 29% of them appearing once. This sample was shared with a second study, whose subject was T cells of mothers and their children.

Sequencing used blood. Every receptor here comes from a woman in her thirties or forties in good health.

CDR3 in DNA: TGTGCCAGCAGCTTAAAAGGTAGCGGGGTAAAGGAGCAGTTCTTC. Encoded protein: CASSLKGSGVKEQFF. The chain joins TRBV7-3 to TRBJ2-1; 8 bases line up with TRBD2. V gave up 1 base and J gave up 10 bases; unmatched junction bases: 9. The germline CDR1 and CDR2 sequences are SGHTA and FQGTGA. The CDR3 loop spans 15 amino acids.

The CDR3 bases are TGTGCCAGCACTTGGGGACAGTACAATGAGCAGTTCTTC. The encoded protein is CASTWGQYNEQFF. J is TRBJ2-1 and V is TRBV27; 7 nucleotides align to TRBD1. Germline CDR1 and CDR2: MNHEY and SMNVEV (reference sequence). V lost 7 bases to trimming and J lost 4 bases; unmatched junction nucleotides: 4. The CDR3 extends over 13 amino acids.

The CDR3: CASSEPLYEQYF. Here the CDR3 DNA reads TGTGCCAGCAGTGAACCATTATACGAGCAGTACTTC. This chain joins TRBV2 and TRBJ2-7; D uncertain. CDR3 length equals 12 residues. V lost 2 bases and J lost 4, with 6 bases in between. The germline V gene has CDR1 SNHLY and CDR2 FYNNEI.

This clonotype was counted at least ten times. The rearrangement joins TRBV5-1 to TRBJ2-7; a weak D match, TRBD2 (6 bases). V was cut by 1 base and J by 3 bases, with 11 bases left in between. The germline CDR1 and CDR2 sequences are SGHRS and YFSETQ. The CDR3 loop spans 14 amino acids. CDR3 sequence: CASSLWGEGYEQYF. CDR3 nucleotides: TGCGCCAGCAGCTTGTGGGGGGAAGGCTACGAGCAGTACTTC.

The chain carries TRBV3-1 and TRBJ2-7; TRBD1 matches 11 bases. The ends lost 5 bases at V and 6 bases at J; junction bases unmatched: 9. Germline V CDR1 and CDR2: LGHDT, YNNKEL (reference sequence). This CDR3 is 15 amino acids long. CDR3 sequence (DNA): TGTGCCAGCAGCTGGTCCGGGACAGGGGGAAGCGAGCAGTACTTC. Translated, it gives CASSWSGTGGSEQYF.

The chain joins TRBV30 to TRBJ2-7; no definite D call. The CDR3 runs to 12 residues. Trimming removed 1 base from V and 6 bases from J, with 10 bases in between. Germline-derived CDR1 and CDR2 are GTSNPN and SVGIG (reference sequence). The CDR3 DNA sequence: TGTGCCTGGAGTGGATCAGGTAGCGAGCAGTACTTC. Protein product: CAWSGSGSEQYF.

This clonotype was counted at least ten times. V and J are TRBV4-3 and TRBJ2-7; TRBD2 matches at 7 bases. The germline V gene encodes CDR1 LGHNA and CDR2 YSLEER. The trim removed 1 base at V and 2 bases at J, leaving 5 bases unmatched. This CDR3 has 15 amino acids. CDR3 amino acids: CASSQGLADAYEQYF. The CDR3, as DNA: TGCGCCAGCAGCCAAGGCCTAGCGGACGCCTACGAGCAGTACTTC.

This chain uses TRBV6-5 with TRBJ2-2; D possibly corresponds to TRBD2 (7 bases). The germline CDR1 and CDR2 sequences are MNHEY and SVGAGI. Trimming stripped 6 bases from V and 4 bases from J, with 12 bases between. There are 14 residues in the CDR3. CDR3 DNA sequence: TGTGCCAGCAGCTTGAGGGGGGGCACCGGGGAGCTGTTTTTT. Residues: CASSLRGGTGELFF.

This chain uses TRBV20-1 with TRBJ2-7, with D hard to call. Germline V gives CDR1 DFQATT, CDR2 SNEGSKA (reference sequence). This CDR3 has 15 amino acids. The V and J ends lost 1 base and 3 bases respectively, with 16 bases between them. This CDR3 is CSARVPSQSLYEQYF. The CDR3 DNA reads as TGCAGTGCTAGAGTGCCGTCGCAGAGCCTCTACGAGCAGTACTTC.

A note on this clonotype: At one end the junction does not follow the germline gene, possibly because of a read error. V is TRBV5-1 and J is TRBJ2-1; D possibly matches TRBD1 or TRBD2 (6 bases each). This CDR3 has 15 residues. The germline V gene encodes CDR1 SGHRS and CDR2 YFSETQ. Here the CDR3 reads CANSLEARGRNEQFF. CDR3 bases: TGCGCCAACAGCTTGGAGGCTCGGGGGCGCAATGAGCAGTTCTTC. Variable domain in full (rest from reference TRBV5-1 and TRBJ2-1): KAGVTQTPRYLIKTRGQQVTLSCSPISGHRSVSWYQQTPGQGLQFLFEYFSETQRNKGNFPGRFSGRQFSNSRSEMNVSTLELGDSALYLCANSLEARGRNEQFFGPGTRLTVL.

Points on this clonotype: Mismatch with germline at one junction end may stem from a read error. CDR3 loop: CASSFKNERFF. Here the CDR3 DNA reads TGCGCCAGCAGCTTTAAAAATGAGCGGTTCTTC. V and J are TRBV5-1 and TRBJ2-1; D not resolved. Per germline, CDR1 SGHRS and CDR2 YFSETQ. CDR3 length equals 11 residues.

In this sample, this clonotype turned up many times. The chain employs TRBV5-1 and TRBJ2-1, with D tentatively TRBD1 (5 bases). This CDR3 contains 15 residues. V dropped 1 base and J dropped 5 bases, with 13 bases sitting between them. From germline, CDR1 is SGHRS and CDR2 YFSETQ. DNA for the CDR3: TGCGCCAGCAGCTTGTCAGGGATCCTAAACAATGAGCAGTTCTTC. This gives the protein CASSLSGILNNEQFF.

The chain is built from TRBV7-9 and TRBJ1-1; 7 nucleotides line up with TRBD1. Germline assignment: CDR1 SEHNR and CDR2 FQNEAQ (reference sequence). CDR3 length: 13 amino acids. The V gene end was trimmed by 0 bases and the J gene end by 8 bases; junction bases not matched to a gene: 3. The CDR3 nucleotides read TGTGCCAGCAGCTTAGCGAGACAGGGCGAAGCTTTCTTT. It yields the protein CASSLARQGEAFF.

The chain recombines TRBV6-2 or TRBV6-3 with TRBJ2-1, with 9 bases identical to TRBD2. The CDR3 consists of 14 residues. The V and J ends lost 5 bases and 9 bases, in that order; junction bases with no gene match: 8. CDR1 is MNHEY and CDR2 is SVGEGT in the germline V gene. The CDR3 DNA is TGTGCCAGCAGTACGGGACTAGCATCGGGTGAGCAGTTCTTC. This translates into CASSTGLASGEQFF.

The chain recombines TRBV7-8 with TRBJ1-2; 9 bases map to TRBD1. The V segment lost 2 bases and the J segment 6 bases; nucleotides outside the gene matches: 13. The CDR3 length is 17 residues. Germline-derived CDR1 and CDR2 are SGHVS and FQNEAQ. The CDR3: CASSLSRWDRAGDGYTF. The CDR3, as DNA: TGTGCCAGCAGCTTATCGAGATGGGACAGGGCCGGGGATGGCTACACCTTC.

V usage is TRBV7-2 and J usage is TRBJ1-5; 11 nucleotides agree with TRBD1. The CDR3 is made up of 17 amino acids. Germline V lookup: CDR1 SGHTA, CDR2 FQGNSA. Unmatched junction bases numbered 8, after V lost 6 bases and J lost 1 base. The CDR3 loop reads CASSFKGQGASNQPQHF. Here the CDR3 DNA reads TGTGCCAGCAGTTTCAAAGGACAGGGGGCAAGCAATCAGCCCCAGCATTTT.

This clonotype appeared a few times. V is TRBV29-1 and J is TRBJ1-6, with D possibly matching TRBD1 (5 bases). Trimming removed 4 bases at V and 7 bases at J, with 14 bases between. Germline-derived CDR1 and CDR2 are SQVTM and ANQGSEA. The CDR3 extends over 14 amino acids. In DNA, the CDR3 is TGCAGCGTTGTCCCCCAGGGTTGGAATTCACCCCTCCACTTT. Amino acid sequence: CSVVPQGWNSPLHF.

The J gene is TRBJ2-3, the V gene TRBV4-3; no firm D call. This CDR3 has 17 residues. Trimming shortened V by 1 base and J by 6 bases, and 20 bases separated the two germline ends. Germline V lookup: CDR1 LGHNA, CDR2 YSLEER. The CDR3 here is CASSQVGLANIKDTQYF. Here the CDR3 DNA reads TGCGCCAGCAGCCAAGTGGGGTTAGCCAACATCAAGGATACGCAGTATTTT.

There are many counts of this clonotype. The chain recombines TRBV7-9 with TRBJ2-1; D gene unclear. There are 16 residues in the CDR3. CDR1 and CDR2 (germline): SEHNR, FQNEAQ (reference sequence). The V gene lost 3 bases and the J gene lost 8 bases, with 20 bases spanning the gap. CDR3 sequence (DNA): TGTGCCAGCAGCTTGGGTTCGACATGGTTAGGCGATGAGCAGTTCTTC. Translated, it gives CASSLGSTWLGDEQFF.

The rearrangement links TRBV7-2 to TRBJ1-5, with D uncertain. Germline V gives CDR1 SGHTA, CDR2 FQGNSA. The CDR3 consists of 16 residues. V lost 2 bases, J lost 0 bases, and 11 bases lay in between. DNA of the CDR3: TGTGCCAGCAGCTTACGATCAGGTTATAGCAATCAGCCCCAGCATTTT. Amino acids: CASSLRSGYSNQPQHF.

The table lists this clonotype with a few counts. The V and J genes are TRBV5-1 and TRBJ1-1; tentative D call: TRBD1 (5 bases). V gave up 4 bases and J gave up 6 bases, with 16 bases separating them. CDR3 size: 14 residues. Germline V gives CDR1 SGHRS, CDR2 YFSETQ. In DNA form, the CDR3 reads TGCGCCAGCAGCGAAGGGACCGTGTTGCCTGAAGCTTTCTTT. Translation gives CASSEGTVLPEAFF.

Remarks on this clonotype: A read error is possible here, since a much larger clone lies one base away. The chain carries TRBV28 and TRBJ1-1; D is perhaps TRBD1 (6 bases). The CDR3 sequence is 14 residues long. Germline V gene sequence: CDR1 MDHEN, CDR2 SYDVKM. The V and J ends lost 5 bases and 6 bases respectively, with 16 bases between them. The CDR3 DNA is TGTGCCAGCAGTCGACAGGAGGCCGGTCCTGAAGCTTTCTTT. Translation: CASSRQEAGPEAFF.

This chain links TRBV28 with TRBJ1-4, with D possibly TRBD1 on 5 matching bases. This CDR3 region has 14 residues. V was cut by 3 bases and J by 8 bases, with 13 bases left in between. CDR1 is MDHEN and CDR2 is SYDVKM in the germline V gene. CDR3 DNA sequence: TGTGCCAGCAGTTTCAAGGGGAGAAAAGAAAAACTGTTTTTT. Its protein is CASSFKGRKEKLFF. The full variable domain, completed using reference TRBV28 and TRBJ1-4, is DVKVTQSSRYLVKRTGEKVFLECVQDMDHENMFWYRQDPGLGLRLIYFSYDVKMKEKGDIPEGYSVSREKKERFSLILESASTNQTSMYLCASSFKGRKEKLFFGSGTQLSVL.

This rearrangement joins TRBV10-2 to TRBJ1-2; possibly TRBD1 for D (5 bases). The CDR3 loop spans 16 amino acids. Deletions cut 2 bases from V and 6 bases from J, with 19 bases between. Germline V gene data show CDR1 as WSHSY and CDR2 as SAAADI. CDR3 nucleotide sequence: TGCGCCAGCAGTGAGCCGCGTAGGGGCAGGGTGGATGGCTACACCTTC. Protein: CASSEPRRGRVDGYTF.

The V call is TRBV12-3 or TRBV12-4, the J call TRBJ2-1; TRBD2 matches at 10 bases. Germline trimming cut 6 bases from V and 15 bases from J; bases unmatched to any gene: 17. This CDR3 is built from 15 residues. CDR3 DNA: TGTGCCAGCAGACCCCCCTATAAGCGGGGGGGGGCAGCGTTCTTC. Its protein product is CASRPPYKRGGAAFF.

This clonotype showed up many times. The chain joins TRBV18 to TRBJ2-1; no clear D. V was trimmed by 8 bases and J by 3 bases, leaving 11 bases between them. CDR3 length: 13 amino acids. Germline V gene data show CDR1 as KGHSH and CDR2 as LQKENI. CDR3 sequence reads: CASSPPSYNEQFF. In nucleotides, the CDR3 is TGTGCCAGCAGCCCTCCCAGCTACAATGAGCAGTTCTTC.

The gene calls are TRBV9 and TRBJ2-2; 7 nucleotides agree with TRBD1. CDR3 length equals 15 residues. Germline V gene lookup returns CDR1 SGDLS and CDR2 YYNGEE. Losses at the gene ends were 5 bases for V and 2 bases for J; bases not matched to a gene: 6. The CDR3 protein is CASSVTGVNTGELFF. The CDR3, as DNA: TGTGCCAGCAGTGTTACAGGGGTCAACACCGGGGAGCTGTTTTTT.

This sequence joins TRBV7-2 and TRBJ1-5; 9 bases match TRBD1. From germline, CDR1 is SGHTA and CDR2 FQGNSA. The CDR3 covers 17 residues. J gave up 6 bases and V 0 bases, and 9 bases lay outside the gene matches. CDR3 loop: CASSLALAGQGSQPQHF. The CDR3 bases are TGTGCCAGCAGCTTAGCCCTTGCGGGACAGGGAAGTCAGCCCCAGCATTTT.

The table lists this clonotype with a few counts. CDR3 sequence: CASSLGQYLEQYF. The CDR3 DNA reads as TGTGCCAGCAGCCTCGGACAGTATCTCGAGCAGTACTTC. The V and J genes are TRBV7-8 and TRBJ2-7; D is perhaps TRBD1 (6 bases). Trimming took off 5 bases at V and 6 bases at J, with 14 bases between the two ends. Looked up from germline, CDR1 is SGHVS and CDR2 is FQNEAQ. The CDR3 has 13 amino acids.